The source of this T cell receptor beta chain is a study of monozygotic twins with inflammatory bowel disease. The CDR3 covers 15 residues. The germline gives CDR1 MGHRA, CDR2 YSYEKL. For each CDR3 protein, TCRdb gives one entry from its re-call of the 5' RACE reads, without DNA. With around 450,000 distinct CDR3 sequences in the sample, the ten largest clones hold 2% to 2.5%. The source material was blood. The receptor comes from a human donor with ulcerative colitis or Crohn's disease, or a healthy co-twin of an affected twin (not recorded which). The rearrangement joins TRBV4-1 to TRBJ1-2; TCRdb gives TRBD1 as the D gene, but with no DNA this cannot be confirmed. The CDR3 region is CASSQDPGGYYGYTF.